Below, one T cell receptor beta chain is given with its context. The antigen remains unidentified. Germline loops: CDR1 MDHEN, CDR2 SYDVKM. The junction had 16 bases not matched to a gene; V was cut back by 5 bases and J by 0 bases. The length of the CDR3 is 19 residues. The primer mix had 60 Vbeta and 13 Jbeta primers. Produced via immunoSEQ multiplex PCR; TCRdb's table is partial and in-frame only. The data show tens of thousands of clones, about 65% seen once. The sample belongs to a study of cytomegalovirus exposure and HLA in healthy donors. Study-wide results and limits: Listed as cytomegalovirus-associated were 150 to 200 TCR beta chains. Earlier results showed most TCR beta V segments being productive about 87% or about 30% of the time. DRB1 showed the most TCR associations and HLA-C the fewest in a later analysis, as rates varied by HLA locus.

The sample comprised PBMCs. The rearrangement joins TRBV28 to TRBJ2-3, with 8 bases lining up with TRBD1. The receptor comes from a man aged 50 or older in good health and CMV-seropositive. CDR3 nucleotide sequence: TGTGCCAGCAGTGGCCCGAGACAGGGGATCGAGCCTAGCACAGATACGCAGTATTTT. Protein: CASSGPRQGIEPSTDTQYF.